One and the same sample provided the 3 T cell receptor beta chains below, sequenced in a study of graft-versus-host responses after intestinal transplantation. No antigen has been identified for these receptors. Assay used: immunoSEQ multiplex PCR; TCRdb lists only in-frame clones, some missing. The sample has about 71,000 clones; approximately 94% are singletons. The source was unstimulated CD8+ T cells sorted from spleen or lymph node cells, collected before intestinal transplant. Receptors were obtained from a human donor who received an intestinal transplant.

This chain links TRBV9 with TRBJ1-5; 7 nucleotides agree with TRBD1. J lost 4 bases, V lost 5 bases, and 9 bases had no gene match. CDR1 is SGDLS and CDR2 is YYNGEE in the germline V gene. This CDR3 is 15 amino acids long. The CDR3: CASSSGGQNNQPQHF. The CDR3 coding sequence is TGTGCCAGCAGTTCAGGGGGACAGAATAATCAGCCCCAGCATTTT. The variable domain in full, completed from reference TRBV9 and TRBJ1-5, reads DSGVTQTPKHLITATGQRVTLRCSPRSGDLSVYWYQQSLDQGLQFLIQYYNGEERAKGNILERFSAQQFPDLHSELNLSSLELGDSALYFCASSSGGQNNQPQHFGDGTRLSIL.

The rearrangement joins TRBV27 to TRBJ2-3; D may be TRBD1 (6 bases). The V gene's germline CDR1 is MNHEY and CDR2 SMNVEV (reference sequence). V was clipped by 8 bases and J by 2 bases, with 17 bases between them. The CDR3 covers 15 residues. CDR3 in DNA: TGTGCCAGCTCCCCAGGGGCATATCCCACAGATACGCAGTATTTT. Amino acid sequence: CASSPGAYPTDTQYF.

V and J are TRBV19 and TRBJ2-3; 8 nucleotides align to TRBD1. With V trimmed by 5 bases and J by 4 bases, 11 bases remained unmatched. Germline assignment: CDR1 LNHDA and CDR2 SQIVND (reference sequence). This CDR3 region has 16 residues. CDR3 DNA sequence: TGTGCCAGTAGTCCAGTCACGGACAGGGACGCAGATACGCAGTATTTT. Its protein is CASSPVTDRDADTQYF.